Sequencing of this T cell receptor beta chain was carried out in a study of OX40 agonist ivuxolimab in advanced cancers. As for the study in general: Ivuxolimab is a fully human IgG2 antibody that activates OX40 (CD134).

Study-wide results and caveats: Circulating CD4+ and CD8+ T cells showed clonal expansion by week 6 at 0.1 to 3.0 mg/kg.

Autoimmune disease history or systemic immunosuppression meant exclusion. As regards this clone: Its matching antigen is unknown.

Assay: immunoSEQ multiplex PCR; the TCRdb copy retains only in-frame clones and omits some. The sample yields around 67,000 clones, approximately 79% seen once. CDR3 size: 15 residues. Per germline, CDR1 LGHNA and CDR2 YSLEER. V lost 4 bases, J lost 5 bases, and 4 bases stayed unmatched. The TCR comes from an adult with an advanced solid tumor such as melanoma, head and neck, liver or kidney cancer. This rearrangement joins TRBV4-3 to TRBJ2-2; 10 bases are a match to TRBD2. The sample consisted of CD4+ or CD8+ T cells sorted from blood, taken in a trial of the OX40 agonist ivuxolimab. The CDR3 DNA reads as TGCGCCAGCAGCCGCAGCGGGAGGGTTACCGGGGAGCTGTTTTTT. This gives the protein CASSRSGRVTGELFF.